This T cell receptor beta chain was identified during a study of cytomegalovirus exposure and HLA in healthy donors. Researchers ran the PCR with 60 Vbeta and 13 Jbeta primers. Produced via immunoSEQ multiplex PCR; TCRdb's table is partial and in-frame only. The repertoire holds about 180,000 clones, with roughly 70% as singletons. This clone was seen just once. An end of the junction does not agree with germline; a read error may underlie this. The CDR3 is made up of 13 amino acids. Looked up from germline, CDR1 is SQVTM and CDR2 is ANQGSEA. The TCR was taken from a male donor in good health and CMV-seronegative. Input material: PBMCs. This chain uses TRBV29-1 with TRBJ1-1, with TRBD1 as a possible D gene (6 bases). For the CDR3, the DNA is TGCAGCGTAGAAGGGGGACTCGTGACTGAAGCTTTCTTT. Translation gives CSVEGGLVTEAFF.